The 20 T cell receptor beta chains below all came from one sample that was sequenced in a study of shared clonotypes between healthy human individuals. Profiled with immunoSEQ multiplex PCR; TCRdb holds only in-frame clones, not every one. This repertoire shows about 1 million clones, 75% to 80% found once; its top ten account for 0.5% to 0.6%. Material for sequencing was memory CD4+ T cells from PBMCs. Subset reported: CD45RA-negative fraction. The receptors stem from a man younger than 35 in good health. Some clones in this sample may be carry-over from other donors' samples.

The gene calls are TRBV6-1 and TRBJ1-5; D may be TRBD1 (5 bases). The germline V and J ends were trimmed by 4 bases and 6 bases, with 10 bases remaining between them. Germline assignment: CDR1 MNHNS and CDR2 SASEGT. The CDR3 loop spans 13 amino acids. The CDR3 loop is CASSVPGGQPQHF. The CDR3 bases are TGTGCCAGCAGTGTTCCGGGGGGTCAGCCCCAGCATTTT.

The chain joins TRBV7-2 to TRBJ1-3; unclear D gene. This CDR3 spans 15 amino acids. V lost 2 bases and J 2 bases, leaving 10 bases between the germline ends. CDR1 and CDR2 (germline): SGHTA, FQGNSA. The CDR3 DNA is TGTGCCAGCAGCTTATTGTATGGGGCTGGAAACACCATATATTTT. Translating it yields CASSLLYGAGNTIYF. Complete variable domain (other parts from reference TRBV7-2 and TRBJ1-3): GAGVSQSPSNKVTEKGKDVELRCDPISGHTALYWYRQSLGQGLEFLIYFQGNSAPDKSGLPSDRFSAERTGGSVSTLTIQRTQQEDSAVYLCASSLLYGAGNTIYFGEGSWLTVV.

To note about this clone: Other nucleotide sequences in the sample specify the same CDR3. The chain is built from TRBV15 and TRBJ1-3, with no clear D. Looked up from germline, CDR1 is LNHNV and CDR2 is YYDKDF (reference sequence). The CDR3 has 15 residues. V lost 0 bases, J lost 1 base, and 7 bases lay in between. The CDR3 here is CATSRDLGSGNTIYF. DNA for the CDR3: TGTGCCACCAGCAGAGATTTAGGGTCTGGAAACACCATATATTTT.

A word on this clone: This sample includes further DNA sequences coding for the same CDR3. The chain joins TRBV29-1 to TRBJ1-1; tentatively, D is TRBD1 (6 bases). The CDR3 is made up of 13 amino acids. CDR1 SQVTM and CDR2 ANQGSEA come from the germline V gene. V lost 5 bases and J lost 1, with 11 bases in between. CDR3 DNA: TGCAGCGTTCTCGGACAGCCGAACACTGAAGCTTTCTTT. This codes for CSVLGQPNTEAFF.

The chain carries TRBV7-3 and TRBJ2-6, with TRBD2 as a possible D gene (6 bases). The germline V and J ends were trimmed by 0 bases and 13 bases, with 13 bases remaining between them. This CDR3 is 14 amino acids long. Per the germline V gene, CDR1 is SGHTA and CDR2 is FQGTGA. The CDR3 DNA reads TGTGCCAGCAGCTTAACGCGAGGAGGGACGGTCCTGACTTTC. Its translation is CASSLTRGGTVLTF.

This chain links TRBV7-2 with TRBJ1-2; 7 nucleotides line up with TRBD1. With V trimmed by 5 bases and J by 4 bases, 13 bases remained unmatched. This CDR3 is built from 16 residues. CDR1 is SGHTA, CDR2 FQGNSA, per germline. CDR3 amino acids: CASSIAGTGAVYGYTF. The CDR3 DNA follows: TGTGCCAGCAGCATCGCCGGAACAGGGGCGGTCTATGGCTACACCTTC.

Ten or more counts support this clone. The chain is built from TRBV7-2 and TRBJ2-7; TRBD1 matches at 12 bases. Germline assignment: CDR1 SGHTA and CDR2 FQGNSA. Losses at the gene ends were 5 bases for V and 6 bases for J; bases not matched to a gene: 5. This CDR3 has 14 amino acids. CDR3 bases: TGTGCCAGCAGCACCCGGGACAGGGGGCTCGAGCAGTACTTC. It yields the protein CASSTRDRGLEQYF.

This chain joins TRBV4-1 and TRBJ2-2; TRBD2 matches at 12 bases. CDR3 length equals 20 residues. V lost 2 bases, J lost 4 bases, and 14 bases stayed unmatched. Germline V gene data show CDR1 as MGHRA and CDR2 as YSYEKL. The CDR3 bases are TGCGCCAGCAGCCAACAAAACCTAGCGGGAGGGCTGCGTGGCACCGGGGAGCTGTTTTTT. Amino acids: CASSQQNLAGGLRGTGELFF.

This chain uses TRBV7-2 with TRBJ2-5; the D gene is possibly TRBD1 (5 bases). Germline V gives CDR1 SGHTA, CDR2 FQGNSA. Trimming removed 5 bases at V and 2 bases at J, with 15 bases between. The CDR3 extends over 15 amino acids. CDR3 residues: CASSKGDSLQETQYF. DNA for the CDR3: TGTGCCAGCAGCAAAGGCGACAGCCTACAAGAGACCCAGTACTTC.

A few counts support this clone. The CDR3 loop reads CASSQGTYTGELFF. In DNA form, the CDR3 reads TGTGCCAGCAGCCAGGGGACGTACACCGGGGAGCTGTTTTTT. The J gene is TRBJ2-2, the V gene TRBV7-8; TRBD1 is a possible D gene (6 bases). This CDR3 comprises 14 residues. Germline V gene data show CDR1 as SGHVS and CDR2 as FQNEAQ. The V end was cut by 5 bases, the J end by 3 bases, with 10 bases between.

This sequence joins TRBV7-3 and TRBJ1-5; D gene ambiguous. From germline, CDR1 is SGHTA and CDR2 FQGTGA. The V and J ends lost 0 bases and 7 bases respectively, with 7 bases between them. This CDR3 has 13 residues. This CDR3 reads CASSLTSGQPQHF. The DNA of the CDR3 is TGTGCCAGCAGCTTAACGTCGGGACAGCCCCAGCATTTT.

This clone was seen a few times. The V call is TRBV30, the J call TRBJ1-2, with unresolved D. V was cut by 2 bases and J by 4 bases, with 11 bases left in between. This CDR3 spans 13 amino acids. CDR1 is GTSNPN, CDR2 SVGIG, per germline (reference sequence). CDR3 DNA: TGTGCCTGGAGTAGGGCAGTGTCCTATGGCTACACCTTC. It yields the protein CAWSRAVSYGYTF. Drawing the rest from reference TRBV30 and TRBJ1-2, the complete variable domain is SQTIHQWPATLVQPVGSPLSLECTVEGTSNPNLYWYRQAAGRGLQLLFYSVGIGQISSEVPQNLSASRPQDRQFILSSKKLLLSDSGFYLCAWSRAVSYGYTFGSGTRLTVV.

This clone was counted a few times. The CDR3 region is CASSFGKGQGLGTEAFF. The CDR3 DNA follows: TGCGCCAGCAGCTTTGGAAAGGGGCAGGGCCTAGGGACTGAAGCTTTCTTT. V gene TRBV5-1 combines with J gene TRBJ1-1, with a possible D match to TRBD1 (5 bases). CDR1 SGHRS and CDR2 YFSETQ come from the germline V gene. The V and J ends lost 2 bases and 5 bases respectively, with 22 bases between them. The CDR3 consists of 17 residues.

In DNA, the CDR3 is TGCGCCAGCAATAGCGGGAGCTCCCCTCACGAGCAGTACTTC. Amino acids: CASNSGSSPHEQYF. The rearrangement links TRBV10-1 to TRBJ2-7; 9 nucleotides align to TRBD2. This CDR3 comprises 14 residues. V shed 7 bases and J 5 bases; nucleotides not matched to a gene: 9. Germline-derived CDR1 and CDR2 are WNHNN and SYGVQD (reference sequence).

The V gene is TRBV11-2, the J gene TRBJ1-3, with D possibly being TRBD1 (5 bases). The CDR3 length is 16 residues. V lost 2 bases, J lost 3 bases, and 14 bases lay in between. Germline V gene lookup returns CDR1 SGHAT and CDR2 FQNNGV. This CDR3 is CASSLLEGLFGNTIYF. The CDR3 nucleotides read TGTGCCAGCAGCTTACTGGAGGGGTTGTTTGGAAACACCATATATTTT. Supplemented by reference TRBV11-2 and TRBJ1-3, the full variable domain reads EAGVAQSPRYKIIEKRQSVAFWCNPISGHATLYWYQQILGQGPKLLIQFQNNGVVDDSQLPKDRFSAERLKGVDSTLKIQPAKLEDSAVYLCASSLLEGLFGNTIYFGEGSWLTVV.

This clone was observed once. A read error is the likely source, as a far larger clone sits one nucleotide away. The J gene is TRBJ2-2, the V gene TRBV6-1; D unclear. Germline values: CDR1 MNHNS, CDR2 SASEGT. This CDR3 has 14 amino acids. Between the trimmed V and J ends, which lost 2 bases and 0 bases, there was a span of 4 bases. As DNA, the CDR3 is TGTGCCAGCAGTGAACAGCCGAACACCGGGGAGCTGTTTTTT. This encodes CASSEQPNTGELFF.

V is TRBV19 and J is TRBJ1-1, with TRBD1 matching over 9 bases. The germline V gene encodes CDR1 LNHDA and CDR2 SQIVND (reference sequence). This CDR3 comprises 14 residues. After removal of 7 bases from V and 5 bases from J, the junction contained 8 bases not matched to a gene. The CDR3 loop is CASMADRGGTEAFF. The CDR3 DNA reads TGTGCCAGTATGGCGGACAGGGGTGGGACTGAAGCTTTCTTT.

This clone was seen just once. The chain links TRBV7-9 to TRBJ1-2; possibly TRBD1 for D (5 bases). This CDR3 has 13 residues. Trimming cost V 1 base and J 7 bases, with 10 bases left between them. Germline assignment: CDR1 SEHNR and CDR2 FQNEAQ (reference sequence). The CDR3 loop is CASSLGGSGGYTF. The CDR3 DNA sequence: TGTGCCAGCAGCTTAGGGGGCTCAGGTGGCTACACCTTC. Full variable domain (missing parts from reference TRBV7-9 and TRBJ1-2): DTGVSQNPRHKITKRGQNVTFRCDPISEHNRLYWYRQTLGQGPEFLTYFQNEAQLEKSRLLSDRFSAERPKGSFSTLEIQRTEQGDSAMYLCASSLGGSGGYTFGSGTRLTVV.

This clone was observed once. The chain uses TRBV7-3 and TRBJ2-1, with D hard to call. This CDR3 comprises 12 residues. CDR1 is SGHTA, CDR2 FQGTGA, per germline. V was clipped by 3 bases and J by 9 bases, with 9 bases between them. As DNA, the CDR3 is TGTGCCAGCAGCTTCGCCCTTGGTGAGCAGTTCTTC. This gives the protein CASSFALGEQFF.

The CDR3 DNA reads as TGTGCCAGCAGCCACAGGGACCAAGAGACCCAGTACTTC. Amino acids: CASSHRDQETQYF. This sequence joins TRBV7-9 and TRBJ2-5; D is perhaps TRBD1 (6 bases). There are 13 residues in the CDR3. Germline loops: CDR1 SEHNR, CDR2 FQNEAQ (reference sequence). V shed 5 bases and J shed 0 bases, with 7 bases lying between them.